The following is a T cell receptor (beta chain) sequence with its context. As yet, its antigen is unknown. The data were obtained in a study of T cell responses to AZD1222 COVID-19 vaccine. V was clipped by 1 base and J by 1 base, with 13 bases between them. Germline V gene sequence: CDR1 MNHEY, CDR2 SVGEGT. The CDR3 runs 16 residues. Pooling of second doses given at about 4 or about 12 weeks was done. Overall study findings and caveats: Donors in the cohort were predominantly white British and more often female, and clonal diversity was possibly underestimated. Vaccination with two AZD1222 doses was followed by a rise in Spike-specific TCR breadth and depth. At baseline, just a handful of AZD1222 recipients tested seropositive.

Clones were sequenced by immunoSEQ multiplex PCR, and TCRdb holds only the in-frame ones, with some missing. The data show around 150,000 clones, approximately 92% seen once. The chain carries TRBV6-2 or TRBV6-3 and TRBJ1-1; D is unresolved. This TCR came from an adult who received the AZD1222 COVID-19 vaccine. The source material was peripheral blood, sampled 28 days after the second AZD1222 dose. CDR3 sequence reads: CASSYLRGSGNTEAFF. CDR3 in DNA: TGTGCCAGCAGTTACTTAAGAGGGAGCGGGAACACTGAAGCTTTCTTT.